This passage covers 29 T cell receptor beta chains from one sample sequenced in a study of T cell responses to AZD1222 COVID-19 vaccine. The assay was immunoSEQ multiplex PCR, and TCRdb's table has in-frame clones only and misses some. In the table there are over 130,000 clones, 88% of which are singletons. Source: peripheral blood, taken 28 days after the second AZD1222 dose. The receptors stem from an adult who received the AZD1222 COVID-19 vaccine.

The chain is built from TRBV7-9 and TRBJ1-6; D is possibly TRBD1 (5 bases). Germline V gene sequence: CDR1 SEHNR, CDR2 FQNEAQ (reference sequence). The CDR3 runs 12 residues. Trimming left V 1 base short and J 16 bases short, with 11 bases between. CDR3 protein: CASSLVGQALHF. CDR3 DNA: TGTGCCAGCAGCTTAGTGGGGCAGGCACTCCACTTT.

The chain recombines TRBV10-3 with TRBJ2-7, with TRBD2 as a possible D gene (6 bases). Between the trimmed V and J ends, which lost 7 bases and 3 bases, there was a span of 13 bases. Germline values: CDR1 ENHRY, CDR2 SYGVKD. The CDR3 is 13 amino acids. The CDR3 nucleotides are TGTGCCATCAAAGACGGGGACTTCTACGAGCAGTACTTC. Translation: CAIKDGDFYEQYF.

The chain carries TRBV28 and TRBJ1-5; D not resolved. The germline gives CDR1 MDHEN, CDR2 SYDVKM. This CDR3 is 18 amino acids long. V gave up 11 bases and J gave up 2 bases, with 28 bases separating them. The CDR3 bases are TGTGCCGGGGTCATGGGGAGGCCCCCGTTTGAGGGCAATCAGCCCCAGCATTTT. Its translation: CAGVMGRPPFEGNQPQHF.

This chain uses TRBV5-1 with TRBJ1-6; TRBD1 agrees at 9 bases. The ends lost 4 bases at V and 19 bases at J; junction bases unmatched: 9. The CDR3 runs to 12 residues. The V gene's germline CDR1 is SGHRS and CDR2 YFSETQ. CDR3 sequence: CASSKGQGEVHF. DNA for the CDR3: TGCGCCAGCAGCAAGGGACAGGGTGAAGTTCACTTT.

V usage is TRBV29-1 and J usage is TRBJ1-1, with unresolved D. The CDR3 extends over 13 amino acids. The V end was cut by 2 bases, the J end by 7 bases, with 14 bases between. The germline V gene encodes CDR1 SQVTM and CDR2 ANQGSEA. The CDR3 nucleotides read TGCAGCGTTGAACAGGATACGTTTGGTGAAGCTTTCTTT. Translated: CSVEQDTFGEAFF.

CDR3 loop: CASSPSQAWGEKLFF. The DNA of the CDR3 is TGTGCCAGCTCACCAAGCCAGGCCTGGGGTGAAAAACTGTTTTTT. This chain connects TRBV18 to TRBJ1-4; no definite D call. V lost 2 bases and J lost 7, with 14 bases in between. CDR1 and CDR2 from the germline V gene are KGHSH and LQKENI. The CDR3 is made up of 15 amino acids.

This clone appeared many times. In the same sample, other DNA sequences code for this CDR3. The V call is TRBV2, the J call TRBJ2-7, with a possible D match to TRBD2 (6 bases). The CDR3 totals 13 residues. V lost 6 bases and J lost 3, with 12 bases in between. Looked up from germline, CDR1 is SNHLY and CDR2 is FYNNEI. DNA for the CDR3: TGTGCCAGCAGGCGGGACTTAGACTACGAGCAGTACTTC. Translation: CASRRDLDYEQYF.

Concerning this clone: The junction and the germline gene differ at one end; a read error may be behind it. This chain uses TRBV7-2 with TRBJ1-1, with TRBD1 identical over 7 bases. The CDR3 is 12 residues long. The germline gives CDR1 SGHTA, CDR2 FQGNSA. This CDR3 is CASSLGQGIRNF. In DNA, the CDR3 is TGTGCCAGCAGCTTAGGACAGGGAATCCGGAACTTT.

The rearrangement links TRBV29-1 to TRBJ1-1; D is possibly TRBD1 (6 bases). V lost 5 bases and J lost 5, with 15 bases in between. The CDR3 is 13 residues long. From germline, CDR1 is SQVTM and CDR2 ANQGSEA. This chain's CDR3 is CSVFVLGGTEAFF. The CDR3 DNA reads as TGCAGCGTTTTCGTCCTAGGGGGAACTGAAGCTTTCTTT.

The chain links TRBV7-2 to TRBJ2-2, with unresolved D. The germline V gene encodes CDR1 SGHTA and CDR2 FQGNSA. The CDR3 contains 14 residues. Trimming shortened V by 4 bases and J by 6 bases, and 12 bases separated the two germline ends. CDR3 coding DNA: TGTGCCAGCAGCTCCTCGCGGCAGGCCGGGGAGCTGTTTTTT. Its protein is CASSSSRQAGELFF.

Here the CDR3 reads CASRQGAGTDTQYF. In DNA form, the CDR3 reads TGTGCCAGCAGACAGGGAGCGGGGACAGATACGCAGTATTTT. J is TRBJ2-3 and V is TRBV7-2; possibly TRBD2 for D (7 bases). There are 14 residues in the CDR3. V lost 6 bases and J 3 bases, leaving 13 bases between the germline ends. Germline values: CDR1 SGHTA, CDR2 FQGNSA.

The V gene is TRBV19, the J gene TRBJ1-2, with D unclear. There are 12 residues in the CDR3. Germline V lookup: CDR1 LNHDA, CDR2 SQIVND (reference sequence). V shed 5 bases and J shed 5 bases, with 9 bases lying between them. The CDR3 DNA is TGTGCCAGTAGTCAGACGGATTATGGCTACACCTTC. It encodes CASSQTDYGYTF.

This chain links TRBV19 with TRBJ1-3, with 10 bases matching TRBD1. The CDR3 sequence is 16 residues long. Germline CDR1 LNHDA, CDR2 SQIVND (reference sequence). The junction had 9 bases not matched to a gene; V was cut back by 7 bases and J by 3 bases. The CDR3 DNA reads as TGTGCCAGTACCGACAGGGGGCGTTTTTATGGAAACACCATATATTTT. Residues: CASTDRGRFYGNTIYF.

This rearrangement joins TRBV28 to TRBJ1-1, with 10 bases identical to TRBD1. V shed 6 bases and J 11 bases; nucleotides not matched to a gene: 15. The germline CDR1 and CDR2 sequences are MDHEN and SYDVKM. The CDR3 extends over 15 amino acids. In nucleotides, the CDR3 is TGTGCCAGCAGCCGCCGCCTAGGACAGGGGGTGATGGCTTTCTTT. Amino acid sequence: CASSRRLGQGVMAFF.

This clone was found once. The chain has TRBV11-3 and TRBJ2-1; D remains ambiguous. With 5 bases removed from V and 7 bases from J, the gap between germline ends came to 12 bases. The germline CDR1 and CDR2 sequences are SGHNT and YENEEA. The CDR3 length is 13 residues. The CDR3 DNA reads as TGTGCCAGCAGCCTCTCTCTGGTGAATGAGCAGTTCTTC. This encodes CASSLSLVNEQFF.

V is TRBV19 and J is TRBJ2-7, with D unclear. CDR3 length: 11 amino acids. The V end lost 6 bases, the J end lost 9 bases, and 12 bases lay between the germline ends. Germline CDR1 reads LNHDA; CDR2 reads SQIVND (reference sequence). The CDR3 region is CASRDNRGQYF. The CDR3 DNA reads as TGTGCCAGTAGGGATAACAGAGGGCAGTACTTC. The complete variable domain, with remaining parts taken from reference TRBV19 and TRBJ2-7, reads DGGITQSPKYLFRKEGQNVTLSCEQNLNHDAMYWYRQDPGQGLRLIYYSQIVNDFQKGDIAEGYSVSREKKESFPLTVTSAQKNPTAFYLCASRDNRGQYFGPGTRLTVT.

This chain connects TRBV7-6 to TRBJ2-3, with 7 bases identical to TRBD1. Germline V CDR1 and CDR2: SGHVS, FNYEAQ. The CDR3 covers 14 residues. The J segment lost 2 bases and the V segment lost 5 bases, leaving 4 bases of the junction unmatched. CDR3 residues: CASSLGQVTDTQYF. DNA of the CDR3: TGTGCCAGCAGCCTAGGACAGGTCACAGATACGCAGTATTTT.

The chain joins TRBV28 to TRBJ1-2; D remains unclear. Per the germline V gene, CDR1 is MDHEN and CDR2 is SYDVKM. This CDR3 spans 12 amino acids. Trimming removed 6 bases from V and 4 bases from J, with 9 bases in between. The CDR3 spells CASRRYSYGYTF. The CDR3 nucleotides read TGTGCCAGCAGGCGTTATTCCTATGGCTACACCTTC.

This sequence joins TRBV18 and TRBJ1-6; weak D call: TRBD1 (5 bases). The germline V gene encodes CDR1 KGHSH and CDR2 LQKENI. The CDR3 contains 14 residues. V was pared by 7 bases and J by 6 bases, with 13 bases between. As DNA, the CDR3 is TGTGCCAGCTTCATTGGGGACGGTAATTCACCCCTCCACTTT. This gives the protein CASFIGDGNSPLHF.

The CDR3 reads CATSNGYGYTF. The CDR3 DNA is TGTGCCACCAGCAACGGCTATGGCTACACCTTC. The rearrangement uses TRBV15 and TRBJ1-2, with no clear D. V was clipped by 4 bases and J by 4 bases, with 4 bases between them. The CDR3 consists of 11 residues. CDR1 is LNHNV, CDR2 YYDKDF, per germline (reference sequence).

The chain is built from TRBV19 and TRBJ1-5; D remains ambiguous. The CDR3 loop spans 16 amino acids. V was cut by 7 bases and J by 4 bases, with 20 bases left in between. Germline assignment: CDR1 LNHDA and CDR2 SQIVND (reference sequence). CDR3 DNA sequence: TGTGCCAGTATCAAAAGTCCGATGATTATAAATCAGCCCCAGCATTTT. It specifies CASIKSPMIINQPQHF.

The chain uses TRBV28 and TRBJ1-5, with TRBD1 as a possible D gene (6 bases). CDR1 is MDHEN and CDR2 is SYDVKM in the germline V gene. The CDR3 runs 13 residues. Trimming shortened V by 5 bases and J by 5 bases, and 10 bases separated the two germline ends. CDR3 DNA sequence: TGTGCCAGCAGTGCTTACAGGGATCAGCCCCAGCATTTT. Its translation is CASSAYRDQPQHF.

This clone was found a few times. The CDR3 DNA is TGTGCCAGCACCGTACAGGGGGACTATGGCTACACCTTC. Protein: CASTVQGDYGYTF. The chain uses TRBV7-2 and TRBJ1-2, with 8 positions matching TRBD1. Germline CDR1 reads SGHTA; CDR2 reads FQGNSA. With 7 bases clipped from V and 3 bases from J, the junction kept 4 bases outside the gene matches. This CDR3 contains 13 residues. Looking up the rest from reference TRBV7-2 and TRBJ1-2 gives the full variable domain: GAGVSQSPSNKVTEKGKDVELRCDPISGHTALYWYRQSLGQGLEFLIYFQGNSAPDKSGLPSDRFSAERTGGSVSTLTIQRTQQEDSAVYLCASTVQGDYGYTFGSGTRLTVV.

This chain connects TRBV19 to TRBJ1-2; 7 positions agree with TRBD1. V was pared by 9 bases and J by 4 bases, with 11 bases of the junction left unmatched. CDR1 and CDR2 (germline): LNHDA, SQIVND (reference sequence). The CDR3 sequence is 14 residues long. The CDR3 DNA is TGTGCCAGAAAGCGAGGGCCAGGGGGCTATGGCTACACCTTC. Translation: CARKRGPGGYGYTF.

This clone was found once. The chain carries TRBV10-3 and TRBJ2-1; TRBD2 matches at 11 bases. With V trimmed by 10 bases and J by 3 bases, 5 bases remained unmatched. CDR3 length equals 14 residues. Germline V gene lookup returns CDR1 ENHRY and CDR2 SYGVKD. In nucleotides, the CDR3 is TGTGCCACCTCGACTAGCGGGGACTACAATGAGCAGTTCTTC. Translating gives CATSTSGDYNEQFF.

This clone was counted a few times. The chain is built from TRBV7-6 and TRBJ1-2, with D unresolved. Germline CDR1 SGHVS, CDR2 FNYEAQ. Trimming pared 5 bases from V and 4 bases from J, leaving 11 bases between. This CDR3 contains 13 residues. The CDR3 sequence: CASSPNTAYGYTF. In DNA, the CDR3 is TGTGCCAGCAGCCCCAACACCGCCTATGGCTACACCTTC.

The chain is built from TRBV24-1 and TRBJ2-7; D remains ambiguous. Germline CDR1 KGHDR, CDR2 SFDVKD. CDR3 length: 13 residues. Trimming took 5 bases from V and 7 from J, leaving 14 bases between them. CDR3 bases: TGTGCCACCAGTGCCCTGAGGCTGTGGGAGCAGTACTTC. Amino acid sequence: CATSALRLWEQYF.

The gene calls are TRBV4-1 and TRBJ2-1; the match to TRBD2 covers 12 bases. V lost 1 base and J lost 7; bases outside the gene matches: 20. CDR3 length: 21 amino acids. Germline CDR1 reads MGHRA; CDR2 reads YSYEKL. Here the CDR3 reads CASSQVNPTSGSFLVRNEQFF. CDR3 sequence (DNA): TGCGCCAGCAGCCAAGTTAACCCGACTAGCGGGAGTTTTTTGGTTAGAAATGAGCAGTTCTTC.

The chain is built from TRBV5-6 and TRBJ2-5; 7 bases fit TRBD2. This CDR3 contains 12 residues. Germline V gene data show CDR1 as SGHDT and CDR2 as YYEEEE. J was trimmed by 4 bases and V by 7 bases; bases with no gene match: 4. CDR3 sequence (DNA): TGTGCCAGCCATCGGGAGGTAGAGACCCAGTACTTC. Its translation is CASHREVETQYF. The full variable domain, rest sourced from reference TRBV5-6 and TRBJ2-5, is DAGVTQSPTHLIKTRGQQVTLRCSPKSGHDTVSWYQQALGQGPQFIFQYYEEEERQRGNFPDRFSGHQFPNYSSELNVNALLLGDSALYLCASHREVETQYFGPGTRLLVL.